This TCR beta chain was recovered during a study of neurological immune-mediated disorders. There are many counts of this clonotype. Time point: longitudinal time-point 2. Unsorted libraries were generated from 2 million PBMCs. These cells had been stored in RNAlater at -80 C. TCRdb re-called the 5' RACE reads with MiXCR, one entry per CDR3 protein. Among fewer than 60,000 distinct CDR3 sequences listed, around 13% were seen once. With V trimmed by 3 bases and J by 4 bases, 6 bases remained unmatched. The CDR3 runs 14 residues. CDR1 and CDR2 (germline): DFQATT, SNEGSKA (reference sequence). The chain employs TRBV20-1 and TRBJ1-5; the match to TRBD1 covers 7 bases. The sequenced sample consisted of PBMCs. The receptor was isolated from a male donor with HTLV-1-associated myelopathy (HAM/TSP). The CDR3 spells CSARTGRDNQPQHF. The CDR3 bases are TGCAGTGCTAGGACAGGGAGAGATAATCAGCCCCAGCATTTT.